The 18 T cell receptor beta chains below all came from one sample that was sequenced in a study of blood T cell repertoires in COVID-19. Sequenced by immunoSEQ multiplex PCR; TCRdb stores in-frame clones only, minus some. The data show about 150,000 clones, approximately 86% seen once. Material: peripheral blood. The receptors originated from a woman over 75 with COVID-19, enrolled during active disease.

This chain links TRBV5-1 with TRBJ2-1, with D perhaps matching TRBD1 (6 bases). The V gene's germline CDR1 is SGHRS and CDR2 YFSETQ. CDR3 length: 15 amino acids. V was cut by 0 bases and J by 4 bases, with 11 bases left in between. In nucleotides, the CDR3 is TGCGCCAGCAGCTTGGACAGGGTCGGGTACAATGAGCAGTTCTTC. Translation: CASSLDRVGYNEQFF.

This clone was picked up one time. This sequence joins TRBV28 and TRBJ1-2; TRBD1 is a possible D gene (6 bases). V lost 5 bases to trimming and J lost 6 bases, with 13 bases between them. The CDR3 spans 13 residues. From germline, CDR1 is MDHEN and CDR2 SYDVKM. The CDR3: CASSPSGHDGYTF. In DNA form, the CDR3 reads TGTGCCAGCAGTCCCTCGGGACACGATGGCTACACCTTC.

This clone is a singleton in its sample. The gene calls are TRBV28 and TRBJ1-6; D is unresolved. V lost 8 bases to trimming and J lost 10 bases, with 12 bases between them. There are 12 residues in the CDR3. The germline V gene has CDR1 MDHEN and CDR2 SYDVKM. Here the CDR3 DNA reads TGTGCCAGCTATCAAACAGCCTCACCCCTCCACTTT. Translation gives CASYQTASPLHF.

The rearrangement links TRBV28 to TRBJ2-4; 7 positions match TRBD1. The CDR3 has 16 residues. The V gene's germline CDR1 is MDHEN and CDR2 SYDVKM. V lost 5 bases to trimming and J lost 0 bases; unmatched junction nucleotides: 7. CDR3 DNA: TGTGCCAGCAGTAGACAGGGCACCTTAGCCAAAAACATTCAGTACTTC. The encoded protein is CASSRQGTLAKNIQYF.

The rearrangement links TRBV20-1 to TRBJ1-5; the D gene is possibly TRBD1 (6 bases). V was trimmed by 3 bases and J by 4 bases, leaving 13 bases between them. The length of the CDR3 is 14 residues. Germline V gives CDR1 DFQATT, CDR2 SNEGSKA (reference sequence). The CDR3 DNA follows: TGCAGTGCTAGTACAGGGATCGAAAATCAGCCCCAGCATTTT. Protein: CSASTGIENQPQHF.

V and J are TRBV5-4 and TRBJ2-1; 11 bases map to TRBD2. In germline, CDR1 is SGHNT, CDR2 YYREEE (reference sequence). V shed 9 bases, J shed 0 bases, and the junction held 11 bases outside the gene matches. CDR3 size: 17 residues. The CDR3 loop is CATTLAGGSGSYNEQFF. CDR3 nucleotides: TGTGCCACCACGCTAGCGGGAGGCTCTGGCTCCTACAATGAGCAGTTCTTC.

The genes are TRBV12-3 or TRBV12-4 and TRBJ2-7; D is unresolved. This CDR3 is built from 13 residues. V was pared by 8 bases and J by 2 bases, with 13 bases between. CDR3 DNA sequence: TGTGCCAGCTCGATTCAACTGGCCTACGAGCAGTACTTC. Translation gives CASSIQLAYEQYF.

The sample holds one count of this clone. The chain has TRBV7-8 and TRBJ2-3; a weak D match, TRBD2 (11 bases). Trimming shortened V by 5 bases and J by 1 base, and 22 bases separated the two germline ends. CDR1 SGHVS and CDR2 FQNEAQ come from the germline V gene. The CDR3 has 18 amino acids. The CDR3 here is CASSRTGGLAVGTDTQYF. In nucleotides, the CDR3 is TGTGCCAGCAGCCGGACAGGGGGACTAGCGGTGGGCACAGATACGCAGTATTTT.

This chain uses TRBV29-1 with TRBJ2-7; 11 bases match TRBD1. The DNA end is a closer match to TRBJ2-1, so the J assignment may be wrong. The CDR3 has 15 amino acids. CDR1 is SQVTM and CDR2 is ANQGSEA in the germline V gene. The CDR3 loop is CSSELRDRGYNEQFF. The CDR3, as DNA: TGCAGCTCCGAACTAAGGGACAGGGGGTACAATGAGCAGTTCTTC.

The chain has TRBV27 and TRBJ2-6, with 10 positions matching TRBD1. The germline V gene has CDR1 MNHEY and CDR2 SMNVEV (reference sequence). The CDR3 spans 16 residues. V trimming: 9 bases; J trimming: 0 bases; junction bases outside the gene matches: 5. CDR3: CASGGQGRSGANVLTF. Written as DNA, the CDR3 is TGTGCCAGTGGGGGACAGGGGCGCTCTGGGGCCAACGTCCTGACTTTC.

The V gene is TRBV2, the J gene TRBJ2-3; D is uncertain. The CDR3 is 16 amino acids. V lost 5 bases to trimming and J lost 1 base, with 16 bases between them. From germline, CDR1 is SNHLY and CDR2 FYNNEI. DNA for the CDR3: TGTGCCAGCAGTAATAGAGGCGTGGCGGGCACAGATACGCAGTATTTT. Residues: CASSNRGVAGTDTQYF.

The chain links TRBV6-5 to TRBJ1-1, with 9 bases fitting TRBD1. V was pared by 6 bases and J by 5 bases, with 7 bases of the junction left unmatched. The CDR3 is made up of 14 amino acids. CDR1 and CDR2 (germline): MNHEY, SVGAGI. CDR3 residues: CASSPGTGPTEAFF. DNA of the CDR3: TGTGCCAGCAGCCCCGGGACAGGGCCAACTGAAGCTTTCTTT.

This clone was found a few times. The chain carries TRBV9 and TRBJ2-3; 9 nucleotides agree with TRBD2. CDR3 length equals 16 residues. With V trimmed by 1 base and J by 3 bases, 6 bases remained unmatched. Germline lookup yields CDR1 SGDLS and CDR2 YYNGEE. The chain's CDR3 is CASSVSSGGSTDTQYF. In nucleotides, the CDR3 is TGTGCCAGCAGCGTAAGTAGCGGGGGATCTACAGATACGCAGTATTTT.

This clone occurred once. The rearrangement joins TRBV9 to TRBJ1-5; the D gene is possibly TRBD1 (6 bases). Germline lookup yields CDR1 SGDLS and CDR2 YYNGEE. CDR3 length: 15 residues. Trimming left V 0 bases short and J 4 bases short, with 11 bases between. In nucleotides, the CDR3 is TGTGCCAGCAGCGTAGATGGGACACAGAATCAGCCCCAGCATTTT. It is translated as CASSVDGTQNQPQHF.

The V and J genes are TRBV12-3 or TRBV12-4 and TRBJ2-1; D ambiguous. The V gene lost 3 bases and the J gene lost 4 bases, with 4 bases spanning the gap. The CDR3 totals 12 residues. The CDR3 DNA reads as TGTGCCAGCAGTTTTTTATACAATGAGCAGTTCTTC. It yields the protein CASSFLYNEQFF.

This clone was found once. This chain joins TRBV11-2 and TRBJ2-1, with D tentatively TRBD2 (5 bases). Trimming took 6 bases from V and 2 from J, leaving 11 bases between them. Looked up from germline, CDR1 is SGHAT and CDR2 is FQNNGV. This CDR3 is built from 14 residues. CDR3: CASREPGAYNEQFF. The DNA of the CDR3 is TGTGCCAGCAGAGAGCCCGGGGCCTACAATGAGCAGTTCTTC. Together with reference TRBV11-2 and TRBJ2-1, the CDR3 gives the full variable domain: EAGVAQSPRYKIIEKRQSVAFWCNPISGHATLYWYQQILGQGPKLLIQFQNNGVVDDSQLPKDRFSAERLKGVDSTLKIQPAKLEDSAVYLCASREPGAYNEQFFGPGTRLTVL.

The rearrangement joins TRBV18 to TRBJ2-7; 13 positions match TRBD2. This CDR3 has 15 amino acids. Trimming at V came to 6 bases and at J to 7 bases, leaving 9 bases not matched to a gene. In germline, CDR1 is KGHSH, CDR2 LQKENI. The CDR3 DNA follows: TGTGCCAGCTCCCCAGGACTAGCGGGAGCTGTAGAGCAGTACTTC. This encodes CASSPGLAGAVEQYF.

The rearrangement uses TRBV28 and TRBJ1-2; perhaps TRBD1 as D (6 bases). The CDR3 sequence is 13 residues long. Germline loops: CDR1 MDHEN, CDR2 SYDVKM. V shed 5 bases and J shed 7 bases, with 14 bases lying between them. The CDR3 region is CASSTPGDSGYTF. The CDR3 DNA is TGTGCCAGCAGTACCCCAGGGGATTCTGGCTACACCTTC.